Following are 21 T cell receptor beta chains from one sample sequenced in a study of shared clonotypes between healthy human individuals. Clones were read by immunoSEQ multiplex PCR, and TCRdb kept only the in-frame ones, dropping some. The repertoire holds about 680,000 clones, with 55% to 85% as singletons. Sequences were obtained from memory CD4+ T cells sorted from blood. Stated subset: CD45RA-negative fraction. The receptors were sampled from a woman aged 30 to 39 in good health.

This chain joins TRBV7-9 and TRBJ2-7; 8 nucleotides line up with TRBD2. V was pared by 7 bases and J by 1 base, with 9 bases of the junction left unmatched. Germline V lookup: CDR1 SEHNR, CDR2 FQNEAQ (reference sequence). This CDR3 has 15 amino acids. The DNA for the CDR3 is TGTGCCAGCAACCGCGGGGGGAGTGGTTCCTACGAGCAGTACTTC. Translating it yields CASNRGGSGSYEQYF.

V and J are TRBV11-2 and TRBJ1-1; TRBD1 matches at 7 bases. The CDR3 is 16 amino acids. Germline V gene sequence: CDR1 SGHAT, CDR2 FQNNGV. V lost 6 bases to trimming and J lost 1 base; unmatched junction nucleotides: 11. DNA for the CDR3: TGTGCCAGCAGACGGACCGCAGGGGGGGGGAACACTGAAGCTTTCTTT. The encoded protein is CASRRTAGGGNTEAFF.

V is TRBV5-1 and J is TRBJ2-1; D is unresolved. Per germline, CDR1 SGHRS and CDR2 YFSETQ. Trimming stripped 3 bases from V and 3 bases from J, with 13 bases between. CDR3 size: 15 residues. CDR3 sequence (DNA): TGCGCCAGCAGCTCCGACTCTCCGGACTACAATGAGCAGTTCTTC. The encoded protein is CASSSDSPDYNEQFF. The full variable domain, rest sourced from reference TRBV5-1 and TRBJ2-1, is KAGVTQTPRYLIKTRGQQVTLSCSPISGHRSVSWYQQTPGQGLQFLFEYFSETQRNKGNFPGRFSGRQFSNSRSEMNVSTLELGDSALYLCASSSDSPDYNEQFFGPGTRLTVL.

The chain links TRBV18 to TRBJ1-1; D is unresolved. This CDR3 is built from 15 residues. The germline V and J ends were trimmed by 3 bases and 3 bases, with 14 bases remaining between them. Germline CDR1 is KGHSH and CDR2 is LQKENI. CDR3 nucleotides: TGTGCCAGCTCACCGCGGGAGTGGAGGGACACTGAAGCTTTCTTT. Its translation is CASSPREWRDTEAFF.

The V and J genes are TRBV2 and TRBJ2-5, with D unresolved. The V and J ends lost 4 bases and 2 bases respectively, with 8 bases between them. This CDR3 is 13 amino acids long. Germline V lookup: CDR1 SNHLY, CDR2 FYNNEI. The CDR3 coding sequence is TGTGCCAGCAGTGCTTCAGGACAAGAGACCCAGTACTTC. The encoded protein is CASSASGQETQYF.

The V call is TRBV5-5, the J call TRBJ2-5; D is possibly TRBD2 (5 bases). CDR3 length equals 12 residues. Germline V CDR1 and CDR2: SGHKS, YYEKEE (reference sequence). The ends were cut back, 1 base at V and 8 bases at J, with 9 bases in the middle. The CDR3 spells CASSLISGTQYF. The CDR3 DNA follows: TGTGCCAGCAGCTTGATCAGCGGAACCCAGTACTTC.

The J gene is TRBJ1-1, the V gene TRBV25-1, with 7 bases that match TRBD1. V gave up 3 bases and J gave up 6 bases; unmatched junction bases: 10. This CDR3 region has 15 residues. Per germline, CDR1 MGHDK and CDR2 SYGVNS. The CDR3 loop is CASSDLRHTGAEAFF. In nucleotides, the CDR3 is TGTGCCAGCAGTGACCTGCGACATACAGGGGCTGAAGCTTTCTTT.

On this clone: This CDR3 is also generated by other DNA sequences in the sample. This rearrangement joins TRBV5-1 to TRBJ2-7; D possibly uses TRBD1 or TRBD2 (5 bases each). V lost 5 bases and J lost 2, with 14 bases in between. The germline V gene has CDR1 SGHRS and CDR2 YFSETQ. The CDR3 spans 14 residues. The CDR3 spells CASRTGTETYEQYF. The CDR3 DNA sequence: TGCGCCAGCAGAACCGGGACCGAGACCTACGAGCAGTACTTC.

This chain uses TRBV2 with TRBJ2-7; D could derive from TRBD1 or TRBD2 (5 bases each). This CDR3 is 15 amino acids long. From germline, CDR1 is SNHLY and CDR2 FYNNEI. V shed 6 bases and J shed 2 bases, with 17 bases lying between them. The CDR3 coding sequence is TGTGCCAGCAGGAGGGTAGAGAGGGGACCCTACGAGCAGTACTTC. It codes for CASRRVERGPYEQYF.

The chain links TRBV14 to TRBJ2-2; 8 nucleotides match TRBD2. Germline CDR1 SGHDN, CDR2 FVKESK. The CDR3 spans 17 residues. The V and J ends lost 4 bases and 0 bases, in that order; junction bases with no gene match: 7. CDR3: CASSPLTSGTNTGELFF. In nucleotides, the CDR3 is TGTGCCAGCAGCCCTCTCACTAGCGGCACGAACACCGGGGAGCTGTTTTTT.

This clone was observed a handful of times. J is TRBJ2-1 and V is TRBV5-1; perhaps TRBD2 as D (5 bases). The CDR3 contains 16 residues. Germline V lookup: CDR1 SGHRS, CDR2 YFSETQ. V lost 0 bases, J lost 4 bases, and 14 bases lay in between. DNA of the CDR3: TGCGCCAGCAGCTTGGTAGTGAGCGGAGGATACAATGAGCAGTTCTTC. Translated, it gives CASSLVVSGGYNEQFF.

This clone has only one observation. This chain links TRBV19 with TRBJ1-1; unclear D gene. Germline lookup yields CDR1 LNHDA and CDR2 SQIVND (reference sequence). The CDR3 has 13 amino acids. The V and J ends lost 7 bases and 0 bases respectively, with 9 bases between them. CDR3 residues: CASKEQMNTEAFF. Here the CDR3 DNA reads TGTGCCAGTAAGGAACAGATGAACACTGAAGCTTTCTTT.

CDR3 region: CASSSAGRNEQYF. DNA of the CDR3: TGTGCCAGCAGCTCAGCTGGGAGGAACGAGCAGTACTTC. The chain has TRBV7-8 and TRBJ2-7; a possible D gene is TRBD2 (6 bases). Trimming removed 4 bases at V and 5 bases at J, with 12 bases between. The CDR3 spans 13 residues. Germline values: CDR1 SGHVS, CDR2 FQNEAQ.

The chain combines TRBV20-1 with TRBJ1-1; no firm D call. The V and J ends lost 6 bases and 1 base respectively, with 6 bases between them. The CDR3 has 11 residues. Germline lookup yields CDR1 DFQATT and CDR2 SNEGSKA (reference sequence). CDR3 in DNA: TGCAGTGCGGGAGGGAACACTGAAGCTTTCTTT. Translated, it gives CSAGGNTEAFF.

The V call is TRBV5-1, the J call TRBJ1-2; 9 nucleotides align to TRBD1. The CDR3 totals 15 residues. Germline V gene sequence: CDR1 SGHRS, CDR2 YFSETQ. Trimming cost V 3 bases and J 5 bases; bases outside gene matches: 8. For the CDR3, the DNA is TGCGCCAGCAGCTCTCGCTTGGGGACAGGGTATGGCTACACCTTC. Translating gives CASSSRLGTGYGYTF. The full variable domain, completed using reference TRBV5-1 and TRBJ1-2, is KAGVTQTPRYLIKTRGQQVTLSCSPISGHRSVSWYQQTPGQGLQFLFEYFSETQRNKGNFPGRFSGRQFSNSRSEMNVSTLELGDSALYLCASSSRLGTGYGYTFGSGTRLTVV.

The chain couples TRBV5-1 to TRBJ2-1; 8 bases match TRBD2. From germline, CDR1 is SGHRS and CDR2 YFSETQ. Germline trimming cut 0 bases from V and 4 bases from J; bases unmatched to any gene: 3. The CDR3 spans 15 residues. CDR3 in DNA: TGCGCCAGCAGCTTGGGAATAGCGGGGTACAATGAGCAGTTCTTC. Amino acid sequence: CASSLGIAGYNEQFF.

This clone is medium-sized (0.01 to 0.1%). Other DNA sequences in the same sample also yield this CDR3. The genes are TRBV5-1 and TRBJ2-2; 7 positions match TRBD1. The CDR3 has 15 residues. Germline V gene data show CDR1 as SGHRS and CDR2 as YFSETQ. V lost 4 bases to trimming and J lost 4 bases; unmatched junction nucleotides: 7. This chain's CDR3 is CASSRTGQSTGELFF. Written as DNA, the CDR3 is TGCGCCAGCAGCCGCACGGGACAGAGCACCGGGGAGCTGTTTTTT.

This CDR3 is CASSFRAGGSSTDTQYF. The CDR3, as DNA: TGTGCCAGCAGCTTCCGAGCGGGAGGCTCGAGCACAGATACGCAGTATTTT. This sequence joins TRBV7-8 and TRBJ2-3; TRBD2 matches at 9 bases. CDR1 and CDR2 from the germline V gene are SGHVS and FQNEAQ. CDR3 length equals 17 residues. Trimming removed 3 bases from V and 0 bases from J; junction bases left unmatched: 7.

CDR3 amino acids: CASSIQTGGRAIEQYF. The CDR3 coding sequence is TGTGCCAGTAGTATCCAAACCGGCGGGAGGGCCATCGAGCAGTACTTC. The chain links TRBV19 to TRBJ2-7; 9 positions agree with TRBD2. V trimming: 3 bases; J trimming: 6 bases; junction bases outside the gene matches: 12. There are 16 residues in the CDR3. The germline V gene encodes CDR1 LNHDA and CDR2 SQIVND (reference sequence). The full variable domain, completed using reference TRBV19 and TRBJ2-7, is DGGITQSPKYLFRKEGQNVTLSCEQNLNHDAMYWYRQDPGQGLRLIYYSQIVNDFQKGDIAEGYSVSREKKESFPLTVTSAQKNPTAFYLCASSIQTGGRAIEQYFGPGTRLTVT.

The chain recombines TRBV30 with TRBJ2-1; D may be TRBD2 (6 bases). Trimming stripped 3 bases from V and 0 bases from J, with 12 bases between. The CDR3 totals 15 residues. Germline CDR1 and CDR2: GTSNPN and SVGIG (reference sequence). The CDR3 sequence is CAWRAGTPSYNEQFF. The CDR3 nucleotides are TGTGCCTGGAGGGCCGGGACTCCCTCCTACAATGAGCAGTTCTTC.

A remark on this clone: The sample holds other DNA sequences that translate to the same CDR3. The rearrangement uses TRBV28 and TRBJ1-5; D not certain. This CDR3 spans 12 amino acids. Germline lookup yields CDR1 MDHEN and CDR2 SYDVKM. Trimming removed 7 bases from V and 1 base from J, with 5 bases in between. CDR3: CASTGSNQPQHF. CDR3 bases: TGTGCCAGCACGGGGAGCAATCAGCCCCAGCATTTT.